The present entry profiles one T cell receptor (beta chain) with its context. These data belong to a study of blood T cell repertoires in COVID-19. Study information: COVID-19 samples collected from the United States, Italy and Spain covered acute and convalescent phases. Nucleic acid was either cDNA or gDNA, and it came from T cells, B-cell-depleted T cells, or PBMCs.

Authors' data handling: Nucleated cell number was recorded as an estimate derived from reference gene primer amplification. TCRdb's copy holds only in-frame clones and misses some; the assay was immunoSEQ multiplex PCR. V, J and clone size are those of that table, while D and trimming were read from the DNA. The table has fewer than 300,000 clones, 80% to 90% seen once; the top ten hold 4.5% to 7%. Sequenced sample: peripheral blood. This TCR derives from a man older than 75 with acute or convalescent COVID-19.

CDR3 in DNA: TGTGCGTCCCTGAGGAACACTGAAGCTTTCTTT. Protein sequence: CASLRNTEAFF. V usage is TRBV6-5 and J usage is TRBJ1-1; no clear D gene. This CDR3 has 11 amino acids. Germline values: CDR1 MNHEY, CDR2 SVGAGI.